The present T cell receptor beta chain was sequenced within a study of OX40 agonist ivuxolimab in advanced cancers. Notes on the study in general: There were, on average, more expanded clones in CD8+ T cells than in CD4+. Expanded peripheral T cell antigen specificity was not determined. Clones of CD4+ and CD8+ blood T cells grew by week 6 at doses of 0.1 to 3.0 mg/kg.

Notes on this clone: The antigen is unknown. Other DNA sequences of this sample code for an identical CDR3.

Germline CDR1 reads MGHRA; CDR2 reads YSYEKL. V was pared by 4 bases and J by 4 bases, with 6 bases of the junction left unmatched. The CDR3 is made up of 15 amino acids. The assay was immunoSEQ multiplex PCR, and TCRdb's table has in-frame clones only and misses some. Of 15,000 to 20,000 clones in the sample, roughly nine tenths are singletons; the top ten hold 67%. The chain recombines TRBV4-1 with TRBJ2-7; 11 bases are a match to TRBD2. The starting material was CD4+ or CD8+ T cells sorted from blood, obtained in a trial of the OX40 agonist ivuxolimab. The sequence was obtained from an adult with an advanced solid tumor such as melanoma, head and neck, liver or kidney cancer. CDR3 region: CASSPTSGTAYEQYF. CDR3 sequence (DNA): TGCGCCAGCAGCCCGACTAGCGGGACAGCTTACGAGCAGTACTTC.